This TCR beta chain was documented in a study of T cell responses to AZD1222 COVID-19 vaccine. Study-wide findings and caveats: Once two AZD1222 doses were given, Spike-specific TCR breadth and depth went up. A mostly white British donor set with more females was recruited, and clonal diversity was possibly underestimated. CD4 TCRs linked to vaccination spanned spike, dominating at 160-218 and 743-854.

V lost 2 bases, J lost 0 bases, and 11 bases lay in between. The V gene's germline CDR1 is SGHAT and CDR2 FQNNGV. The CDR3 spans 15 residues. Comment on this clone: Its specificity is not known.

Sequencing was performed with immunoSEQ multiplex PCR; in TCRdb, only in-frame clones are kept and a portion is missing. The data show 150,000 to 200,000 clones, over 90% seen once. The receptor was derived from an adult in good health. The chain links TRBV11-2 to TRBJ2-7, with D possibly matching TRBD2 (6 bases). This specimen consisted of peripheral blood, obtained on day 0 of AZD1222 vaccination. The CDR3 DNA follows: TGTGCCAGCAGCTTACCCCCGGGGGTCTCCTACGAGCAGTACTTC. This sequence encodes CASSLPPGVSYEQYF. The variable domain in full, with the rest retrieved from reference TRBV11-2 and TRBJ2-7, is EAGVAQSPRYKIIEKRQSVAFWCNPISGHATLYWYQQILGQGPKLLIQFQNNGVVDDSQLPKDRFSAERLKGVDSTLKIQPAKLEDSAVYLCASSLPPGVSYEQYFGPGTRLTVT.